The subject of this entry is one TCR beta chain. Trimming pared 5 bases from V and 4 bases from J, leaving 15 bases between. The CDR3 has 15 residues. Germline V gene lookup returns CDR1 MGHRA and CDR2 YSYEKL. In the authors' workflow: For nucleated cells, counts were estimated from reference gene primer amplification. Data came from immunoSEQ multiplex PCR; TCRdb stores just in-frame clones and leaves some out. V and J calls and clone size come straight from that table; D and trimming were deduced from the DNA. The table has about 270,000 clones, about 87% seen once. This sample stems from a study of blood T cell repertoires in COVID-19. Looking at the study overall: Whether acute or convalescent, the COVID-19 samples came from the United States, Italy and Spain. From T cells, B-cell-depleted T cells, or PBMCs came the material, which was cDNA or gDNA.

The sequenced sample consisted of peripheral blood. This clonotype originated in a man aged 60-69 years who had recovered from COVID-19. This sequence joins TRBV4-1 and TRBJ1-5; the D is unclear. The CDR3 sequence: CASSKTGVLNQPQHF. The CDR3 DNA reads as TGCGCCAGCAGCAAAACCGGGGTCCTGAATCAGCCCCAGCATTTT.